This record concerns one T cell receptor (beta chain) sequence. What it recognizes is unknown. Gene names follow the mouse nomenclature. The read terminates 3 residues before the CDR3 end, so the remaining end is supplied by the germline J gene. Sorting of pooled cutaneous lymph node cells was based on CD4, CD8alpha, NKG2D, NKG2ACE and other markers. The sample comes from a study of CD8+ T cells in alopecia areata. The study's findings and limits: Scalp sample sequencing also detects resident alphabeta T cells of normal skin.

V was clipped by 1 base and J by 0 bases; unmatched bases: 6. The CDR3 sequence is 18 residues long. The germline V gene has CDR1 FNHDT and CDR2 SITEND (reference sequence). It was cDNA, reverse transcribed from extracted RNA, that served as the sequencing template. Generated by immunoSEQ multiplex PCR, the TCRdb table keeps only in-frame clones and is missing some. The profile covers 290,000 or so clones, none occurring a single time. The genes are TRBV19 and TRBJ1-6; 8 positions agree with TRBD1. TRBJ1-6 is known as an ORF, though its function is uncertain. This sequence originates from a C3H/HeJ mouse with alopecia areata. The mice in this strain carry MHC haplotype H2-k. The sample taken for sequencing was CD4+ T cells sorted from a lymph node. The DNA read from the CDR3 is TGTGCCAGCAGTATAAACCACAGGGGGAATTCCTATAATTCGCCC. It specifies CASSINHRGNSYNSP. The complete CDR3 reads CASSINHRGNSYNSPLYF.